This paragraph reports one T cell receptor beta chain. Sequence at one end of the junction differs from germline and may be a read error. The donors gave bone marrow, and they were healthy. This record comes from a study of cytomegalovirus exposure and HLA in healthy donors. The PCR contained 60 Vbeta and 13 Jbeta primers. Assay: immunoSEQ multiplex PCR; the TCRdb copy retains only in-frame clones and omits some. The repertoire holds around 150,000 clones, with around 80% as singletons. The CDR3 has 15 residues. CDR1 and CDR2 (germline): SGHRS, YFSETQ. V gene TRBV5-1 combines with J gene TRBJ1-2; tentatively, D is TRBD1 (5 bases). Sequencing used PBMCs. This TCR came from a boy between 2 and 10 years old in good health and CMV-seronegative. Here the CDR3 reads CASSLGQRVNYAYTF. CDR3 sequence (DNA): TGCGCCAGCAGCTTGGGACAGCGAGTTAACTATGCCTACACCTTC.